This T cell receptor beta chain stems from a study of T cell clonality in common variable immunodeficiency. Study-level results: CVID subjects showed higher TCRbeta clonality than healthy controls.

Control and CVID samples contributed equal amounts of genomic DNA. Only in-frame clones appear in the TCRdb table, and some are missing; sequencing was by immunoSEQ multiplex PCR. In total the sample includes 50,000 to 55,000 clones, none of them seen once. Germline CDR1 is KGHSH and CDR2 is LQKENI. CDR3 size: 15 residues. Losses at the gene ends were 5 bases for V and 1 base for J; bases not matched to a gene: 5. In this sample, this clone turned up many times. Its antigen is undetermined. The missing CDR3 end, 3 residues past where the read stops, is filled in from the germline J gene. The receptor was derived from a person aged 18 to 70 in good health. The chain is built from TRBV18 and TRBJ2-1, with 7 nucleotides matching TRBD1. Input material: peripheral blood mononuclear cells. CDR3 residues: CASSIQTGSYNEQFF. The DNA read from the CDR3 is TGTGCCAGCTCAATACAGACAGGGTCCTACAATGAG.